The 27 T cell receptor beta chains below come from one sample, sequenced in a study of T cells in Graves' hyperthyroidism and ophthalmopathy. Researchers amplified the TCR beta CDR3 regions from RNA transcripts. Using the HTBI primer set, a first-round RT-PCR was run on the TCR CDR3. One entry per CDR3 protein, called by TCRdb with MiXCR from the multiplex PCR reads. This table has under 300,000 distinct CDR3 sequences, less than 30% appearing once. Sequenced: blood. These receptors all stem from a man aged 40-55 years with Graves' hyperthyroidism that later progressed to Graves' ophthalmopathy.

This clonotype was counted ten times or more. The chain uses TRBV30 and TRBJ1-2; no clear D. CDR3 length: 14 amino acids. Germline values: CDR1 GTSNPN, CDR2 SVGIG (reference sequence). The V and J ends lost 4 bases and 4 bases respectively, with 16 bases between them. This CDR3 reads CAWTRAHRSYGYTF. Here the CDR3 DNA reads TGTGCCTGGACCCGGGCCCATAGGAGCTATGGCTACACCTTC.

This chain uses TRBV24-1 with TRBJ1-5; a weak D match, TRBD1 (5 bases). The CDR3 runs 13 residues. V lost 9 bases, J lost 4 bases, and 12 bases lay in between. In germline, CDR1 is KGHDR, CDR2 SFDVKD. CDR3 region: CATAAGVNQPQHF. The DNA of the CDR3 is TGTGCCACCGCGGCGGGGGTTAATCAGCCCCAGCATTTT.

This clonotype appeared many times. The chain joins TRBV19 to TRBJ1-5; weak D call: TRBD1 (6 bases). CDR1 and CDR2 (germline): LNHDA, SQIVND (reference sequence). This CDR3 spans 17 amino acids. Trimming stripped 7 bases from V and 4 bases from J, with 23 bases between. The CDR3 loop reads CASINGPGEGKNQPQHF. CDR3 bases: TGTGCCAGTATTAATGGCCCAGGGGAAGGGAAAAATCAGCCCCAGCATTTT.

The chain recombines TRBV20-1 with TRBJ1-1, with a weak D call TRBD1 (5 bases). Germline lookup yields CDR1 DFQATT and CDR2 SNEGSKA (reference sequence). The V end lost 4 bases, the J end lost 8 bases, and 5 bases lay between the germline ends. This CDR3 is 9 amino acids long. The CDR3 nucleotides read TGCAGTGCTAACAGGGAAGCTTTCTTT. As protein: CSANREAFF.

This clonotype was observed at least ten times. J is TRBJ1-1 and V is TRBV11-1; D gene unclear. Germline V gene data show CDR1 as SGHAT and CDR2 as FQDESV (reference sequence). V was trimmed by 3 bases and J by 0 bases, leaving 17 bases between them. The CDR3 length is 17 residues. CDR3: CASSFGTKGPMNTEAFF. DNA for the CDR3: TGTGCCAGCAGCTTTGGCACAAAAGGACCGATGAACACTGAAGCTTTCTTT.

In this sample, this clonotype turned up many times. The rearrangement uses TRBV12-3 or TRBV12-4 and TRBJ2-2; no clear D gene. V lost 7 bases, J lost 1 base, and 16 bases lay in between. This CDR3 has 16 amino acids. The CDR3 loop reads CASTRYRHGNTGELFF. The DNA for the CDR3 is TGTGCCAGCACCCGGTATCGGCACGGGAACACCGGGGAGCTGTTTTTT.

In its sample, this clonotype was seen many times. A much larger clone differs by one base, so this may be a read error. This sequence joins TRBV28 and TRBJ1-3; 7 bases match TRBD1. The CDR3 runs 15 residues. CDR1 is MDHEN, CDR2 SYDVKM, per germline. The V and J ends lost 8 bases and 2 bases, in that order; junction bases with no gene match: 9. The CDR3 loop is CASGRQGEAGNTIYF. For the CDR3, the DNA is TGTGCCAGCGGTCGGCAGGGGGAGGCTGGAAACACCATATATTTT.

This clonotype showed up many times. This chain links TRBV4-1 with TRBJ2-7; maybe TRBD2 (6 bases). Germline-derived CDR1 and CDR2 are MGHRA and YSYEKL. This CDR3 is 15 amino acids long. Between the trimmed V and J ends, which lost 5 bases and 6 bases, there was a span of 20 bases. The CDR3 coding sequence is TGCGCCAGCAGCAAGGGACTTGGGGTTGAAGGCGAGCAGTACTTC. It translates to CASSKGLGVEGEQYF.

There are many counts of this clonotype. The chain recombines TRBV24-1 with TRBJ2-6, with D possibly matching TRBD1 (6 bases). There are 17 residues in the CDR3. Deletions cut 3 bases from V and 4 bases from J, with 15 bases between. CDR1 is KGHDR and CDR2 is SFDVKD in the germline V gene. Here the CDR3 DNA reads TGTGCCACCAGTGATACACCCGGGACAAAGGGGGCCAACGTCCTGACTTTC. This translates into CATSDTPGTKGANVLTF.

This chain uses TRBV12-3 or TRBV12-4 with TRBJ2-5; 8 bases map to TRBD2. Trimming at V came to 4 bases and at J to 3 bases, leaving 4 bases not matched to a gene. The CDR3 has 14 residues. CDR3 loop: CASSSISGKETQYF. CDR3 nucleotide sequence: TGTGCCAGCAGTTCAATTAGCGGGAAAGAGACCCAGTACTTC.

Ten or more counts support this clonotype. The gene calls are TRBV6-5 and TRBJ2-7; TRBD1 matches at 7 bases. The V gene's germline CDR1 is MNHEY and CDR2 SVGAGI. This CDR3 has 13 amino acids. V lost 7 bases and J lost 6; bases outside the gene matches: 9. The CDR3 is CASKGATPGEQYF. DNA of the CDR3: TGTGCCAGCAAGGGGGCCACGCCCGGCGAGCAGTACTTC.

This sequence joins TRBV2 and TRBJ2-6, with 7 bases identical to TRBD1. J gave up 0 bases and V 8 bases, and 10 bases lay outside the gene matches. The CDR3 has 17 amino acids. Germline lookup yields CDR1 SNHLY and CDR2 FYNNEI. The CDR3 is CASGRQGGSSGANVLTF. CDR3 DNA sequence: TGTGCCAGCGGACGACAGGGCGGAAGCTCTGGGGCCAACGTCCTGACTTTC.

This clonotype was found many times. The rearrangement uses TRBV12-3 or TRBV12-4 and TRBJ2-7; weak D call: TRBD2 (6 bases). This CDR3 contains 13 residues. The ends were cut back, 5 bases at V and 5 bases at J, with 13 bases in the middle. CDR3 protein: CASSLLALDEQYF. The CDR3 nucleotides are TGTGCCAGCAGTCTTCTAGCGTTAGACGAGCAGTACTTC.

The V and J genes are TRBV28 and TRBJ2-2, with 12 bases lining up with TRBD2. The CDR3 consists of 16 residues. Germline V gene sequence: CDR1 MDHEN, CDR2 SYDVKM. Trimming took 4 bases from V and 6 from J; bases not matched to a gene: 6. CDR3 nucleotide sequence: TGTGCCAGCAGTTCGACTAGCGGGAGAATCCCCGGGGAGCTGTTTTTT. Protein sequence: CASSSTSGRIPGELFF. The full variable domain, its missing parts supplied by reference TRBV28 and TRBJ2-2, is DVKVTQSSRYLVKRTGEKVFLECVQDMDHENMFWYRQDPGLGLRLIYFSYDVKMKEKGDIPEGYSVSREKKERFSLILESASTNQTSMYLCASSSTSGRIPGELFFGEGSRLTVL.

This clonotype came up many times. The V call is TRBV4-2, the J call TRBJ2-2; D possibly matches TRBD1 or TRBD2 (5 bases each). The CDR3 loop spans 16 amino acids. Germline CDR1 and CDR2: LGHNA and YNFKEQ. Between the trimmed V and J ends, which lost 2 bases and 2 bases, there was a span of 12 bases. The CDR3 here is CASSQTGTKNTGELFF. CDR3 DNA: TGTGCCAGCAGCCAAACCGGGACGAAAAACACCGGGGAGCTGTTTTTT.

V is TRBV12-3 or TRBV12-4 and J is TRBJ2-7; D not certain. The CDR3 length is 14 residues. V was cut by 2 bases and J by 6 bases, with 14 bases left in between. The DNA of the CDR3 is TGTGCCAGCAGTTTAAGACTCAGCCTACCCGAGCAGTACTTC. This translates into CASSLRLSLPEQYF.

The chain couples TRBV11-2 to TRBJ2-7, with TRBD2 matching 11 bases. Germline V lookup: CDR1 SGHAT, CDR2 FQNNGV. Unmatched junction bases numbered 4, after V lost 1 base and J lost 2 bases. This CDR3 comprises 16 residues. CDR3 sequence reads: CASSLVRTSGPYEQYF. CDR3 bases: TGTGCCAGCAGCTTAGTGAGGACTAGCGGGCCCTACGAGCAGTACTTC. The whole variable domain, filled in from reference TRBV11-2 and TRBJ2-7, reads EAGVAQSPRYKIIEKRQSVAFWCNPISGHATLYWYQQILGQGPKLLIQFQNNGVVDDSQLPKDRFSAERLKGVDSTLKIQPAKLEDSAVYLCASSLVRTSGPYEQYFGPGTRLTVT.

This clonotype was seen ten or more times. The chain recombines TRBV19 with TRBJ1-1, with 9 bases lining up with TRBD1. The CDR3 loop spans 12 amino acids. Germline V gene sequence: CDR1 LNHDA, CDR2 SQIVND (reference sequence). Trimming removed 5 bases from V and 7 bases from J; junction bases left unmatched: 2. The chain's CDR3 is CASSWGQGEAFF. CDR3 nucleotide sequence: TGTGCCAGTAGTTGGGGACAGGGTGAAGCTTTCTTT.

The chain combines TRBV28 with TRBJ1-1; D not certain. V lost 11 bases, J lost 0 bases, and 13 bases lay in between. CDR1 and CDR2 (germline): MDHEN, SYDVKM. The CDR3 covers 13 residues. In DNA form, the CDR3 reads TGTGCCGGAGGACGGGCGGTGAACACTGAAGCTTTCTTT. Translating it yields CAGGRAVNTEAFF.

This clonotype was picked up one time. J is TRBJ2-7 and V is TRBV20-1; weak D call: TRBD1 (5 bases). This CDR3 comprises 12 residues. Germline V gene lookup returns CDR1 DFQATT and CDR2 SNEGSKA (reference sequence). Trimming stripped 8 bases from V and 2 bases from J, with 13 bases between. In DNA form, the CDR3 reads TGCAGTCCATCCCAGGGTACCTACGAGCAGTACTTC. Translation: CSPSQGTYEQYF.

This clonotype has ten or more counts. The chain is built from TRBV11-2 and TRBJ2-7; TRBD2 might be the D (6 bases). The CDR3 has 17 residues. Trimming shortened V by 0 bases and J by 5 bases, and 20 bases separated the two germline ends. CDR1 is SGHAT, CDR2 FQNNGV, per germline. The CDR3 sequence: CASSLDPGWYGRNEQYF. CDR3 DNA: TGTGCCAGCAGCTTAGATCCCGGGTGGTACGGGAGAAACGAGCAGTACTTC.

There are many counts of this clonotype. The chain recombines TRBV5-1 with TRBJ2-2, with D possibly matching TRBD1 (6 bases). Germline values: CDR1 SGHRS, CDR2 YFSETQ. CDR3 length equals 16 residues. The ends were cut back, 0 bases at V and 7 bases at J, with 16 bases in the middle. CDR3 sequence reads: CASSLEGQQWVGELFF. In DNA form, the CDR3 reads TGCGCCAGCAGCTTGGAAGGACAGCAGTGGGTCGGGGAGCTGTTTTTT. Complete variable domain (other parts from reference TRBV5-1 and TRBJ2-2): KAGVTQTPRYLIKTRGQQVTLSCSPISGHRSVSWYQQTPGQGLQFLFEYFSETQRNKGNFPGRFSGRQFSNSRSEMNVSTLELGDSALYLCASSLEGQQWVGELFFGEGSRLTVL.

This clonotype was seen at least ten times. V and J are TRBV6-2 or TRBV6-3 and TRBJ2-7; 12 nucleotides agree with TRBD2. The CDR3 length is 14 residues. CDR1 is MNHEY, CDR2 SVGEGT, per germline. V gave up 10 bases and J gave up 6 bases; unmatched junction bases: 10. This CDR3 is CATDRTTSGSEQYF. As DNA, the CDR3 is TGTGCCACCGACCGTACGACTAGCGGGAGCGAGCAGTACTTC.

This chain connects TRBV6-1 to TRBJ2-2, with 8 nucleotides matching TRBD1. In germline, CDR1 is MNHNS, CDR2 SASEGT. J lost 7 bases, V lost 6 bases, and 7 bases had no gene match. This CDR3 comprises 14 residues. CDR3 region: CASSSTGENGELFF. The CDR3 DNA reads TGTGCCAGCAGCTCGACAGGGGAGAACGGGGAGCTGTTTTTT.

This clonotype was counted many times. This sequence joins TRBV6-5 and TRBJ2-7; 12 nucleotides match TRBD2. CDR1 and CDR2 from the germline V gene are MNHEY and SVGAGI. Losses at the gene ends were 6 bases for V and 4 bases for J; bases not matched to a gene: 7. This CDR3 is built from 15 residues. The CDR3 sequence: CASRLRLAGVYEQYF. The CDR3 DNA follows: TGTGCCAGCAGATTAAGACTAGCGGGAGTTTACGAGCAGTACTTC.

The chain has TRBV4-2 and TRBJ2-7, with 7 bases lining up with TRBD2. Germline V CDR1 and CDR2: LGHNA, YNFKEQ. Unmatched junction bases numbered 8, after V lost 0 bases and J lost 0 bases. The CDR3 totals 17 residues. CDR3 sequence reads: CASSQDPPTSRSYEQYF. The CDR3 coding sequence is TGTGCCAGCAGCCAAGATCCTCCGACTAGCCGCTCCTACGAGCAGTACTTC.

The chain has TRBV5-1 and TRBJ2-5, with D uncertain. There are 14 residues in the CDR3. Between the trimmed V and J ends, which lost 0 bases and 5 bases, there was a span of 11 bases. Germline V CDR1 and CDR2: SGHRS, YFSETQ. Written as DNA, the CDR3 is TGCGCCAGCAGCTTGGGTATGGCGATGGAGACCCAGTACTTC. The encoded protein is CASSLGMAMETQYF.